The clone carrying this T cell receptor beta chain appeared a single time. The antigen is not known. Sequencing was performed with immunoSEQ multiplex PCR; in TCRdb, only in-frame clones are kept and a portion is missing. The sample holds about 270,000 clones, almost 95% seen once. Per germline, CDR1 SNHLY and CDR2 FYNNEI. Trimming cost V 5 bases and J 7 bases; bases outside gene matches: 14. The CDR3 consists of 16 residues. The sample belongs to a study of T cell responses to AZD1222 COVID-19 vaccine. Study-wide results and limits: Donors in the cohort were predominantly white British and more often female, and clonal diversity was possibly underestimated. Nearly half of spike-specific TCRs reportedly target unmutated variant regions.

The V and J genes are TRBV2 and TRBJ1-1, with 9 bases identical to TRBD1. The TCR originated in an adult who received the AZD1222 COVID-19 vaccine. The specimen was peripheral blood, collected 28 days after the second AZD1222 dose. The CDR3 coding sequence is TGTGCCAGCAGTCCAATCCTTCCGGGACAGGGTAATGAAGCTTTCTTT. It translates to CASSPILPGQGNEAFF.